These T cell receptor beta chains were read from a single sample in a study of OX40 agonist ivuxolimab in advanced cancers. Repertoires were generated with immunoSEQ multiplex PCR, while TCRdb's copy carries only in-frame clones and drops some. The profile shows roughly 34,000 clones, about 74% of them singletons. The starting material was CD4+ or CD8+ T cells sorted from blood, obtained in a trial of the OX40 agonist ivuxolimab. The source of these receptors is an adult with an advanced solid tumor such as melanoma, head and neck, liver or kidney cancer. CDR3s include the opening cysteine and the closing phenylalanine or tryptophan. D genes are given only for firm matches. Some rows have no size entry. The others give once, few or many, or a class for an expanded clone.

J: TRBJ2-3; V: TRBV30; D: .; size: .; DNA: TGTGCCTGGAGTGAGAAGGGCATAGCCACAGATACGCAGTATTTT; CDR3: CAWSEKGIATDTQYF
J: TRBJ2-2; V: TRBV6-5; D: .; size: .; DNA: TGTGCCACCTCGAGGGCCTTCACCGGGGAGCTGTTTTTT; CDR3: CATSRAFTGELFF
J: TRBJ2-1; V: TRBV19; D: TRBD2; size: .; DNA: TGTGCCAGTAGTATACTAGCGGGGGAATCCTACAATGAGCAGTTCTTC; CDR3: CASSILAGESYNEQFF
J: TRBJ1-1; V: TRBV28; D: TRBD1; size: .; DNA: TGTGCCAGCCGCGCAGGGGGGACTGAAGCTTTCTTT; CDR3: CASRAGGTEAFF
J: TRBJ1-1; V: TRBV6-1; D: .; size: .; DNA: TGTGCCAGCAACCCAGGTCTGGCGGTTGAAGCTTTCTTT; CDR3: CASNPGLAVEAFF
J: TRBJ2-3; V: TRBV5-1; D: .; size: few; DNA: TGCGCCAGCAAAGGCAGGGCAATTAGCACAGATACGCAGTATTTT; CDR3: CASKGRAISTDTQYF
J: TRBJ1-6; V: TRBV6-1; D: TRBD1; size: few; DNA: TGTGCCAGCAGTGAACAACAGGGGAAGTCACCCCTCCACTTT; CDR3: CASSEQQGKSPLHF
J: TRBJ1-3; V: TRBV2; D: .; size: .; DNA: TGTGCCAGCAGTGAGAGGGAGACACGCAGGAACACCATATATTTT; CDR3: CASSERETRRNTIYF
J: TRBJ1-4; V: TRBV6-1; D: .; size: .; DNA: TGTGCCAGCATGCTTTACGGGGGCACTAATGAAAAACTGTTTTTT; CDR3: CASMLYGGTNEKLFF
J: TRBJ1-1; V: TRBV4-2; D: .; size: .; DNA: TGTGCCAGCAGCCAAGAAAGGGGTACTGAAGCTTTCTTT; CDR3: CASSQERGTEAFF
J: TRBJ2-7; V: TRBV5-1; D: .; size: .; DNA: TGCGCCAGCAGCTTGTTAGTGGACGAGCAGTACTTC; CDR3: CASSLLVDEQYF
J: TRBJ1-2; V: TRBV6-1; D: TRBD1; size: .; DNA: TGTGCCAGCGCCCGGGACAGGGTAGGAGGCTACACCTTC; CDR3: CASARDRVGGYTF
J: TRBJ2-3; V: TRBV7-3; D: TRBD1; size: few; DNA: TGTGCCAGCAGCCCAACAGGGGCTTCTTTAGATACGCAGTATTTT; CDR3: CASSPTGASLDTQYF
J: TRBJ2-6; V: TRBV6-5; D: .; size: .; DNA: TGTGCCAGCAGTTACACGGAGACTGGGGCCAACGTCCTGACTTTC; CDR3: CASSYTETGANVLTF
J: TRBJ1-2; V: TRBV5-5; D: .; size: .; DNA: TGTGCCAGCAGCTTGGCCGAGGGGTATGGCTACACCTTC; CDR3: CASSLAEGYGYTF
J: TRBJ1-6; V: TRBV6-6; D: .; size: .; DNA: TGTGCCAGCAGTTACGAGGGGGTAGCTAATTCACCCCTCCACTTT; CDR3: CASSYEGVANSPLHF
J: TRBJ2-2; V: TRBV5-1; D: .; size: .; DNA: TGCGCCAGCAGCCTATCAATTCCCGGGGAGCTGTTTTTT; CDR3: CASSLSIPGELFF
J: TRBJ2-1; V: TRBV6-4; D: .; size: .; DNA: TGTGCCAGCAGTGAAGAGGACGGGAGCTCCTACAATGAGCAGTTCTTC; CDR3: CASSEEDGSSYNEQFF
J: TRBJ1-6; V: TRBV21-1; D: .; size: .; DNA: TGTGCCAGCAGCAAAGGGACGACTTGTCGGGGCTCCTATAATTCACCCCTCCACTTT; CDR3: CASSKGTTCRGSYNSPLHF
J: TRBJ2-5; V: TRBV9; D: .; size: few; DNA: TGTGCCAGCAGCGTAGAGCATGTGGAGACCCAGTACTTC; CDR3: CASSVEHVETQYF
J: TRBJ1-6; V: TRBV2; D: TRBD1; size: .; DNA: TGTGCCAGCAGTGACCCTGGACAGGGAGGTAATTCACCCCTCCACTTT; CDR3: CASSDPGQGGNSPLHF
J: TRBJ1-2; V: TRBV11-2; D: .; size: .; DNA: TGTGCCAGCAGACAGATGAGGGTTGGATATGGCTACACCTTC; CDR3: CASRQMRVGYGYTF
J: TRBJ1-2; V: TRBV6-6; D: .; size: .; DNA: TGTGCCAGCAGTAGACCTACGGGCCCCTATGGCTACACCTTC; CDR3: CASSRPTGPYGYTF
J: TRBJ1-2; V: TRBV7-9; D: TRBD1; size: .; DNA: TGTGCCAGCAGCCAACGAAAGACAGGGGAAGCTAACTATGGCTACACCTTC; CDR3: CASSQRKTGEANYGYTF
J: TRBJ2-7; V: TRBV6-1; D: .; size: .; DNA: TGTGCCAGCAGCCCGGCTAAGTACGAGCAGTACTTC; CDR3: CASSPAKYEQYF
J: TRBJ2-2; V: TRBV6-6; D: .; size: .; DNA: TGTGCCAGCGGGGGACTCATCGCGAACACCGGGGAGCTGTTTTTT; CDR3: CASGGLIANTGELFF
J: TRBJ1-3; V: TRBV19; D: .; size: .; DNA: TGTGCCAGTAGTTTTTCCAACACCATATATTTT; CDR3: CASSFSNTIYF
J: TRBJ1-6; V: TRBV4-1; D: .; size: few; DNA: TGCGCCAGCAGCCAATATCCCGAAAAAGGGAATTCACCCCTCCACTTT; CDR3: CASSQYPEKGNSPLHF
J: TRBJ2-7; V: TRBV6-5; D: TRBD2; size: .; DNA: TGTGCCAGCAGCCTACTAGCGGGGGACCCCTACGAGCAGTACTTC; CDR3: CASSLLAGDPYEQYF
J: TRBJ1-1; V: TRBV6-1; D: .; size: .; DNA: TGTGCCAGCACCCTGTTGCGGACTGAAGCTTTCTTT; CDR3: CASTLLRTEAFF
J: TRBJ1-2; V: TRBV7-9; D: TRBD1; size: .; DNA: TGTGCCAGCAGCGGGGGACAGGGGGCAGGAGGCTACACCTTC; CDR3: CASSGGQGAGGYTF
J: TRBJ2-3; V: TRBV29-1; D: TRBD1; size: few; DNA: TGCAGCGTCGACAGGGGCCTCAGCACAGATACGCAGTATTTT; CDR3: CSVDRGLSTDTQYF
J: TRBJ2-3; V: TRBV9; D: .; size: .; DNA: TGTGCCAGCAGCACCCCTCATGGGGGGGCAGGAGATACGCAGTATTTT; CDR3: CASSTPHGGAGDTQYF
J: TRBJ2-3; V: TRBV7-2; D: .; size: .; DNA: TGTGCCAGCAGTTCTGGGAGCACAGATACGCAGTATTTT; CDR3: CASSSGSTDTQYF
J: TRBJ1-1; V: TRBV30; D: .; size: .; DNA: TGTGCCTGGAGTGGGGTGTCTGCTGAAGCTTTCTTT; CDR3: CAWSGVSAEAFF
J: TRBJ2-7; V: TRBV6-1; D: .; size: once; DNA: TGTGCCAGCAGTGAACTGGGATACGAGCAGTACTTC; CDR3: CASSELGYEQYF
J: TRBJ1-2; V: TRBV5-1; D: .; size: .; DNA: TGCGCCAGCAGCTTGGTGGGGGACACCAACTATGGCTACACCTTC; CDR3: CASSLVGDTNYGYTF
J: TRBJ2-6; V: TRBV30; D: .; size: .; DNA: TGTGCCTGGGGGACTGGGGCCAACGTCCTGACTTTC; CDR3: CAWGTGANVLTF
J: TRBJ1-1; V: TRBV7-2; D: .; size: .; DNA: TGTGCCAGCAGCTTAGAATATAGTGCCCTGAACACTGAAGCTTTCTTT; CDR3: CASSLEYSALNTEAFF